This T cell receptor beta chain was captured in a study of shared clonotypes between healthy human individuals. Study results and limitations: Clonotypes that were shared across a handful of donors made up around 5% of naive CD4 clonotypes. Clonotypes shared by all four donors outscored non-shared clonotypes in generation probability.

Naive CD8 cells lacked CD45RO, underwent positive selection for CCR7 and left out terminally differentiated effector memory CD45RA+ cells. Genomic DNA belonging to each subset was distributed in equal measure over several immunoSEQ plates. Per sorted-subset replicate PCR, input was approximately 0.2 ug DNA, representing around 28,000 T cell genomes. Generated by immunoSEQ multiplex PCR, the TCRdb table keeps only in-frame clones and is missing some. The table lists about 2 million clones, approximately 94% of them singletons. As to this clone: The antigen remains unidentified.

The CDR3 loop spans 15 amino acids. Trimming stripped 2 bases from V and 3 bases from J, with 13 bases between. Germline-derived CDR1 and CDR2 are SQVTM and ANQGSEA. The sequenced sample was naive CD8+ T cells sorted from blood. This TCR was sampled from a man aged 18 to 29 in good health. The rearrangement joins TRBV29-1 to TRBJ2-2; D gene uncertain. In nucleotides, the CDR3 is TGCAGCGTTGAATATCTTGGCAGGCACACCGGGGAGCTGTTTTTT. Translated, it gives CSVEYLGRHTGELFF.